Below, one TCR beta chain is given with its context. Its recognized antigen is unknown. The record has no base qualities; no much larger clone is one base away. This sample is part of a study of blood T cell repertoires in COVID-19 (dated by TCRdb to 2018 to 2020). About the full investigation: The collaborator samples originated in the United States, Italy and Spain and spanned the acute and convalescent phases of COVID-19. The prospective study material was composed of cDNA or gDNA derived from T cells, B-cell-depleted T cells, or PBMCs. Subjects who had been exposed to COVID-19, were actively infected with it, or had recovered from it provided the deeply sampled blood TCRbeta repertoires that made up the dataset. A freely available public database, intended as a resource for researchers studying the immune response to SARS-CoV-2, is where the repertoires were released. Samples came from the ongoing ImmuneRACE study (first 160 participants) plus 1,254 subjects from 6 global collaborators. The sample metadata nearly always contained a de-identified subject ID, COVID-19 status, age in years and sex. Where HLA class I and class II types were available, the types were taken from metadata supplied by the sample provider, not from assay-based typing.

Findings and caveats that apply to the study as a whole: The amount of clinical and demographic metadata varied by source and participant and was provided uncurated.

Trimming costs V 2 bases and J 0 bases, and their ends lie 18 bases apart. From its cysteine to its phenylalanine, the CDR3 spans 18 amino acids. CDR3 DNA only is kept here, 54 bases in frame from base 1. Looking up the germline V gene yields CDR1 SGHAT and CDR2 FQNNGV. Each collaborating institution followed its own protocols to collect whole blood in K2EDTA tubes. Collaborator samples were shipped for TCRbeta analysis as frozen whole blood, isolated PBMCs, or DNA extracted from either sample type. The immunoSEQ Assay, a bias-controlled multiplex PCR, was used to amplify TCRbeta CDR3 regions from genomic DNA. The authors' analysis ran thus. The number of nucleated cells in each sample was estimated by amplification of reference gene primers within the assay. To quantify the absolute abundance of each unique TCRbeta CDR3 rearrangement, sequence reads were collapsed and filtered. For each sample, productive Simpson clonality was calculated by taking the square root of Simpson's diversity index across productive rearrangements. Held by TCRdb, this immuneACCESS table contains in-frame sequences only and omits some clones. Under half of the omission traces to an unresolved V gene where checked; the cause of the rest is unknown. V, J and clone size are those of that table, while D and trimming were read from the DNA. The sample records 150,000 to 190,000 clones, 80% to 90% of which are singletons. The ten largest make up about 2.4% of the sample.

The clonotype originates from a woman aged 70-85 years with acute or convalescent COVID-19. Sequencing used peripheral blood. In this chain, TRBV11-2 is recombined with TRBJ2-3; no D gene call is confident. In nucleotide form, the sequence is TGTGCCAGCAGCTTAACCTTCTTGGCAGGTCGAAGCACAGATACGCAGTATTTT. Its protein reads: CASSLTFLAGRSTDTQYF.